The clone carrying this TCR beta chain was counted ten times or more. The antigen is not known. These data are taken from a study of neurological immune-mediated disorders. General study results and limits: The greatest TCR clonal expansion appeared in HTLV-1-associated myelopathy and the smallest, falling below healthy controls, in multiple sclerosis. None of the CDR3 amino acid sequences found in expanded clones was shared across subjects. This suggests that the TCR-beta repertoires were private in all groups.

Germline lookup yields CDR1 MGHDK and CDR2 SYGVNS. The CDR3 consists of 18 residues. The J segment lost 6 bases and the V segment lost 1 base, leaving 12 bases of the junction unmatched. There were roughly 1 million CD4+ or CD8+ T cells used in the sorted libraries. TCRdb re-called the 5' RACE reads with MiXCR, one entry per CDR3 protein. The sample includes about 41,000 distinct CDR3 sequences, around 15% of them seen just once. Sequencing was performed on CD4+ T cells from blood. The rearrangement joins TRBV25-1 to TRBJ2-3; 11 nucleotides align to TRBD2. The TCR comes from a woman aged 55-75 years with HTLV-1-associated myelopathy (HAM/TSP). The CDR3 nucleotides read TGTGCCAGCAGTGAATCGGGCCGACTAGCGGGGCCCAGGGATACGCAGTATTTT. Translating it yields CASSESGRLAGPRDTQYF.